The 32 T cell receptor beta chains below come from one sample, sequenced in a study of cytomegalovirus exposure and HLA in healthy donors. PCR was performed using 60 Vbeta and 13 Jbeta primers. TCRdb's copy holds only in-frame clones and misses some; the assay was immunoSEQ multiplex PCR. The sample has roughly 63,000 clones; about three quarters are singletons. Sequenced input: PBMCs. The receptors stem from a man aged 50-60 years in good health and CMV-seropositive.

J is TRBJ2-7 and V is TRBV29-1; D call uncertain. Trimming stripped 3 bases from V and 4 bases from J, with 7 bases between. This CDR3 is 11 amino acids long. Germline V lookup: CDR1 SQVTM, CDR2 ANQGSEA. The CDR3 DNA reads TGCAGCGTTGACGGTACTTACGAGCAGTACTTC. It translates to CSVDGTYEQYF.

This clone was detected once. The V gene is TRBV27, the J gene TRBJ2-3, with a weak D call TRBD1 (5 bases). This CDR3 has 13 residues. Germline CDR1 and CDR2: MNHEY and SMNVEV (reference sequence). V was clipped by 0 bases and J by 14 bases, with 15 bases between them. The CDR3 DNA sequence: TGTGCCAGCAGTTTATCGGGTCAGGGCCTCGTGTATTTT. Translating it yields CASSLSGQGLVYF.

V and J are TRBV19 and TRBJ2-5; the D gene is possibly TRBD1 (6 bases). The germline CDR1 and CDR2 sequences are LNHDA and SQIVND (reference sequence). Trimming cost V 4 bases and J 5 bases, with 8 bases left between them. The CDR3 length is 12 residues. The CDR3 region is CASSTQGETQYF. CDR3 sequence (DNA): TGTGCCAGTAGTACTCAGGGGGAGACCCAGTACTTC.

V usage is TRBV27 and J usage is TRBJ1-2; 8 positions agree with TRBD1. CDR1 MNHEY and CDR2 SMNVEV come from the germline V gene (reference sequence). After removal of 6 bases from V and 4 bases from J, the junction contained 4 bases not matched to a gene. CDR3 length equals 13 residues. The DNA of the CDR3 is TGTGCCAGCAGGGACGACAGGGGCTATGGCTACACCTTC. Protein: CASRDDRGYGYTF.

V and J are TRBV7-2 and TRBJ1-6; 9 positions match TRBD1. The length of the CDR3 is 18 residues. The J segment lost 3 bases and the V segment lost 0 bases, leaving 6 bases of the junction unmatched. Germline V gene sequence: CDR1 SGHTA, CDR2 FQGNSA. CDR3 DNA sequence: TGTGCCAGCAGCTTAGCGCCACAGGGGGCCCGCTATAATTCACCCCTCCACTTT. Translating it yields CASSLAPQGARYNSPLHF.

The V and J genes are TRBV9 and TRBJ1-5; D not resolved. Germline-derived CDR1 and CDR2 are SGDLS and YYNGEE. Between the trimmed V and J ends, which lost 2 bases and 4 bases, there was a span of 13 bases. CDR3 length: 15 residues. CDR3 sequence (DNA): TGTGCCAGCAGCGTCGGAGCAGCCCTTAATCAGCCCCAGCATTTT. The encoded protein is CASSVGAALNQPQHF.

This clone was detected a few times. This chain uses TRBV7-6 with TRBJ2-7, with 9 positions matching TRBD1. The J segment lost 3 bases and the V segment lost 1 base, leaving 16 bases of the junction unmatched. The CDR3 covers 19 residues. From germline, CDR1 is SGHVS and CDR2 FNYEAQ. CDR3 protein: CASSLDRTGGRGTFYEQYF. DNA of the CDR3: TGTGCCAGCAGCTTAGACCGAACAGGGGGCCGGGGCACTTTCTACGAGCAGTACTTC.

The V and J genes are TRBV7-2 and TRBJ2-3; possibly TRBD2 for D (6 bases). The V and J ends lost 1 base and 2 bases respectively, with 10 bases between them. CDR3 length equals 15 residues. Germline assignment: CDR1 SGHTA and CDR2 FQGNSA. CDR3 protein: CASSLEGGHTDTQYF. For the CDR3, the DNA is TGTGCCAGCAGCTTAGAGGGAGGACACACAGATACGCAGTATTTT.

This chain joins TRBV6-5 and TRBJ1-3; the D is unclear. This CDR3 spans 16 amino acids. CDR1 MNHEY and CDR2 SVGAGI come from the germline V gene. The V and J ends lost 3 bases and 0 bases respectively, with 12 bases between them. DNA for the CDR3: TGTGCCAGCAGTTATGCTAGGTTCCACTCTGGAAACACCATATATTTT. This codes for CASSYARFHSGNTIYF.

The chain carries TRBV25-1 and TRBJ1-5; 7 nucleotides match TRBD1. The CDR3 extends over 13 amino acids. Germline-derived CDR1 and CDR2 are MGHDK and SYGVNS. J lost 5 bases, V lost 5 bases, and 3 bases had no gene match. CDR3 loop: CASSLGGDQPQHF. In DNA form, the CDR3 reads TGTGCCAGCAGTTTAGGGGGCGATCAGCCCCAGCATTTT.

This clone has a single count. The chain employs TRBV5-4 and TRBJ2-5, with D tentatively TRBD1 (7 bases). V lost 0 bases to trimming and J lost 1 base, with 16 bases between them. Germline V CDR1 and CDR2: SGHNT, YYREEE (reference sequence). This CDR3 is built from 17 residues. CDR3 region: CASSLAGGQRFQETQYF. CDR3 bases: TGTGCCAGCAGCTTGGCCGGGGGACAGCGTTTCCAAGAGACCCAGTACTTC.

The chain has TRBV7-2 and TRBJ2-7; D possibly corresponds to TRBD2 (5 bases). Germline V gene sequence: CDR1 SGHTA, CDR2 FQGNSA. V was trimmed by 2 bases and J by 2 bases, leaving 10 bases between them. The CDR3 is 14 residues long. The CDR3: CASSLQPGTYEQYF. CDR3 DNA sequence: TGTGCCAGCAGCTTACAACCGGGGACCTACGAGCAGTACTTC.

The chain recombines TRBV19 with TRBJ1-2, with D possibly being TRBD1 (6 bases). V was pared by 4 bases and J by 3 bases, with 9 bases between. Germline V gene sequence: CDR1 LNHDA, CDR2 SQIVND (reference sequence). The CDR3 has 13 amino acids. CDR3 coding DNA: TGTGCCAGTAGTAAACAGGGAGACTATGGCTACACCTTC. Translating gives CASSKQGDYGYTF.

V and J are TRBV7-2 and TRBJ1-5, with D hard to call. Germline V gives CDR1 SGHTA, CDR2 FQGNSA. The CDR3 has 15 residues. The ends were cut back, 1 base at V and 3 bases at J, with 10 bases in the middle. This chain's CDR3 is CASSLGGDSNQPQHF. The CDR3 region has the DNA TGTGCCAGCAGCTTAGGAGGAGACTCCAATCAGCCCCAGCATTTT.

This clone occurred a few times. DNA of the CDR3: TGCGCCAGCAGCTCTACGACAGGGAGTCCGACCGGGGAGCTGTTTTTT. It yields the protein CASSSTTGSPTGELFF. The chain joins TRBV5-1 to TRBJ2-2; 7 nucleotides match TRBD1. This CDR3 region has 16 residues. Trimming cost V 3 bases and J 5 bases; bases outside gene matches: 10. Germline CDR1 is SGHRS and CDR2 is YFSETQ. Together with reference TRBV5-1 and TRBJ2-2, the CDR3 gives the full variable domain: KAGVTQTPRYLIKTRGQQVTLSCSPISGHRSVSWYQQTPGQGLQFLFEYFSETQRNKGNFPGRFSGRQFSNSRSEMNVSTLELGDSALYLCASSSTTGSPTGELFFGEGSRLTVL.

The chain carries TRBV5-1 and TRBJ2-1, with 10 bases that match TRBD2. Germline V gives CDR1 SGHRS, CDR2 YFSETQ. V was pared by 4 bases and J by 4 bases, with 5 bases of the junction left unmatched. This CDR3 is 15 amino acids long. This CDR3 reads CASSPGTSVYNEQFF. CDR3 bases: TGCGCCAGCAGCCCCGGGACTAGCGTTTACAATGAGCAGTTCTTC.

This rearrangement joins TRBV6-5 to TRBJ2-5; D possibly corresponds to TRBD2 (6 bases). Trimming left V 6 bases short and J 3 bases short, with 17 bases between. The CDR3 extends over 15 amino acids. Per germline, CDR1 MNHEY and CDR2 SVGAGI. The CDR3 sequence: CASSSYRRREETQYF. For the CDR3, the DNA is TGTGCCAGCAGCTCCTACCGGAGGAGGGAAGAGACCCAGTACTTC.

The chain is built from TRBV9 and TRBJ1-2, with TRBD1 matching 7 bases. CDR1 and CDR2 (germline): SGDLS, YYNGEE. This CDR3 region has 14 residues. J was trimmed by 0 bases and V by 6 bases; bases with no gene match: 5. CDR3 sequence reads: CASIKQGSNYGYTF. In DNA form, the CDR3 reads TGTGCCAGCATCAAACAGGGGTCTAACTATGGCTACACCTTC.

The rearrangement links TRBV27 to TRBJ2-3, with D hard to call. Germline V lookup: CDR1 MNHEY, CDR2 SMNVEV (reference sequence). Trimming removed 5 bases from V and 0 bases from J, with 15 bases in between. CDR3 size: 16 residues. CDR3 sequence (DNA): TGTGCCAGCAGTCCAGACGACAATCGTAGCACAGATACGCAGTATTTT. Residues: CASSPDDNRSTDTQYF.

The rearrangement links TRBV10-1 to TRBJ2-7; tentative D call: TRBD1 (6 bases). The V gene lost 2 bases and the J gene lost 0 bases, with 11 bases spanning the gap. The CDR3 loop spans 15 amino acids. Germline CDR1 and CDR2: WNHNN and SYGVQD (reference sequence). The CDR3 loop is CASSENRAPSYEQYF. The CDR3 DNA reads TGCGCCAGCAGTGAGAACAGGGCACCCTCCTACGAGCAGTACTTC.

The rearrangement links TRBV4-1 to TRBJ1-1; 9 nucleotides align to TRBD1. V lost 3 bases, J lost 7 bases, and 12 bases stayed unmatched. Germline CDR1 is MGHRA and CDR2 is YSYEKL. The CDR3 sequence is 16 residues long. The CDR3: CASSQFRDRAQGEAFF. The CDR3 DNA follows: TGCGCCAGCAGCCAGTTCCGGGACAGGGCGCAAGGTGAAGCTTTCTTT.

J is TRBJ2-5 and V is TRBV4-1; D uncertain. The CDR3 is made up of 14 amino acids. Trimming cost V 1 base and J 4 bases, with 10 bases left between them. CDR1 is MGHRA and CDR2 is YSYEKL in the germline V gene. The CDR3: CASSQGHGGETQYF. The CDR3 DNA follows: TGCGCCAGCAGCCAAGGGCACGGCGGAGAGACCCAGTACTTC.

The chain recombines TRBV30 with TRBJ1-4; TRBD1 might be the D (5 bases). The CDR3 length is 14 residues. Germline assignment: CDR1 GTSNPN and CDR2 SVGIG (reference sequence). The V gene lost 4 bases and the J gene lost 8 bases, with 17 bases spanning the gap. Here the CDR3 DNA reads TGTGCCTGGACACCCCAGGGCGGGAGGGAAAAACTGTTTTTT. The encoded protein is CAWTPQGGREKLFF.

This chain links TRBV5-5 with TRBJ1-5; no clear D. In germline, CDR1 is SGHKS, CDR2 YYEKEE (reference sequence). With 0 bases removed from V and 6 bases from J, the gap between germline ends came to 19 bases. CDR3 length equals 17 residues. The CDR3 here is CASSLDIPPSSGQPQHF. The CDR3 DNA is TGTGCCAGCAGCTTGGACATACCCCCATCATCAGGTCAGCCCCAGCATTTT.

The rearrangement links TRBV5-1 to TRBJ2-7; the D is unclear. This CDR3 comprises 13 residues. CDR1 SGHRS and CDR2 YFSETQ come from the germline V gene. Trimming stripped 0 bases from V and 6 bases from J, with 10 bases between. Written as DNA, the CDR3 is TGCGCCAGCAGCTTGGTTCTGGGCCTCGAGCAGTACTTC. Protein: CASSLVLGLEQYF. The full variable domain, completed using reference TRBV5-1 and TRBJ2-7, is KAGVTQTPRYLIKTRGQQVTLSCSPISGHRSVSWYQQTPGQGLQFLFEYFSETQRNKGNFPGRFSGRQFSNSRSEMNVSTLELGDSALYLCASSLVLGLEQYFGPGTRLTVT.

This rearrangement joins TRBV28 to TRBJ2-7; 7 bases align to TRBD2. CDR1 and CDR2 (germline): MDHEN, SYDVKM. The CDR3 consists of 13 residues. The trim removed 8 bases at V and 4 bases at J, leaving 8 bases unmatched. CDR3 protein: CASLERGHYEQYF. The CDR3 coding sequence is TGTGCCAGCCTGGAGCGGGGCCATTACGAGCAGTACTTC. The full variable domain, in which reference TRBV28 and TRBJ2-7 provide the parts outside the CDR3, is DVKVTQSSRYLVKRTGEKVFLECVQDMDHENMFWYRQDPGLGLRLIYFSYDVKMKEKGDIPEGYSVSREKKERFSLILESASTNQTSMYLCASLERGHYEQYFGPGTRLTVT.

V and J are TRBV21-1 and TRBJ1-5; TRBD1 is taken as the D call from the table, unchecked against the DNA. TRBV21-1 is a known pseudogene. The CDR3 consists of 15 residues. CDR3 sequence: CASLQPGQPNQPQHF. The CDR3 region has the DNA TGTGCCAGCCTACAACCCGGACAGCCTAATCAGCCCCAGCATTTT.

The genes are TRBV9 and TRBJ1-1; the match to TRBD1 covers 7 bases. This CDR3 region has 16 residues. V was pared by 0 bases and J by 2 bases, with 7 bases of the junction left unmatched. The germline gives CDR1 SGDLS, CDR2 YYNGEE. CDR3 residues: CASSVAAGGGNTEAFF. In DNA form, the CDR3 reads TGTGCCAGCAGCGTAGCAGCAGGGGGTGGAAACACTGAAGCTTTCTTT.

The V and J genes are TRBV5-1 and TRBJ2-7, with a possible D match to TRBD1 (6 bases). CDR3 length: 15 residues. V was shortened by 4 bases and J by 3 bases, with 17 bases between the two germline ends. CDR1 and CDR2 from the germline V gene are SGHRS and YFSETQ. The DNA of the CDR3 is TGCGCCAGCAGCGCCACACAGGGCCCCCTCTACGAGCAGTACTTC. Residues: CASSATQGPLYEQYF.

This clone has just a few counts. The chain carries TRBV18 and TRBJ2-7; TRBD1 agrees at 9 bases. Germline CDR1 reads KGHSH; CDR2 reads LQKENI. The CDR3 has 14 amino acids. Trimming removed 5 bases from V and 3 bases from J; junction bases left unmatched: 5. CDR3 sequence (DNA): TGTGCCAGCTCATCCGGGACAGGGTTCTACGAGCAGTACTTC. It is translated as CASSSGTGFYEQYF.

The J gene is TRBJ1-1, the V gene TRBV27; 10 positions agree with TRBD1. Per the germline V gene, CDR1 is MNHEY and CDR2 is SMNVEV (reference sequence). V lost 4 bases, J lost 1 base, and 12 bases stayed unmatched. The CDR3 has 18 amino acids. As DNA, the CDR3 is TGTGCCAGCAGTTCCCCGGGACAGGGGACGCGAAAGAACACTGAAGCTTTCTTT. Translated, it gives CASSSPGQGTRKNTEAFF.

This chain joins TRBV15 and TRBJ2-3; tentatively, D is TRBD1 (5 bases). Trimming took 8 bases from V and 3 from J, leaving 12 bases between them. The germline CDR1 and CDR2 sequences are LNHNV and YYDKDF (reference sequence). The CDR3 contains 13 residues. CDR3 sequence reads: CATLQGRTDTQYF. DNA of the CDR3: TGTGCCACCCTCCAGGGTAGGACAGATACGCAGTATTTT.